These T cell receptor beta chains were read from a single sample in a study of patients and donors after allogeneic stem cell transplantation. TCRdb redid the calling of the RT-PCR reads with MiXCR, one entry per CDR3 protein. The sample lists hundreds of thousands of distinct CDR3 sequences, roughly 16% occurring once. Source material: blood, either unsorted or a sorted T cell fraction (not recorded which). These TCRs come from a human donor who was either an allogeneic HSCT recipient or a stem cell or donor lymphocyte infusion donor (not recorded which). It is not recorded whose cells these are; they may come from a transplant donor. The CDR3 runs from the conserved cysteine through the conserved F or W. Fields, in order: CDR3 DNA, CDR3 protein, D gene, V gene, J gene, clone size. A D gene is named only where the DNA matches it firmly. Rows give clone size only sometimes, using once, few, many, or a class for an expanded clone.

TGCGCCAGCAGTTCCGGGACAGCACGGTATGGCTACACCTTC	CASSSGTARYGYTF	TRBD1	TRBV5-1	TRBJ1-2	NA
TGTGCCAGCCAAACTAGAGTCAGCACAGATACGCAGTATTTT	CASQTRVSTDTQYF	NA	TRBV6-1	TRBJ2-3	few
TGCAGTGCTAGAGGAGGGAGGGGTTTCTACGAGCAGTACTTC	CSARGGRGFYEQYF	TRBD2	TRBV20-1	TRBJ2-7	NA
TGTGCCACCAGTGATCCCCGGGACGGCGACACAGATACGCAGTATTTT	CATSDPRDGDTDTQYF	NA	TRBV24-1	TRBJ2-3	many
TGTGCCAGCATGCGGGCTACATGGGACACTGAAGCTTTCTTT	CASMRATWDTEAFF	NA	TRBV6-1	TRBJ1-1	NA
TGTGCCATCACCGCACTGGAAACCGGGGAGCTGTTTTTT	CAITALETGELFF	NA	TRBV10-3	TRBJ2-2	few
TGTGCCAGCAGCTTAGGTTTAGCTATCAGCTCCTACGAGCAGTACTTC	CASSLGLAISSYEQYF	NA	TRBV7-9	TRBJ2-7	few
TGTGCCAGCAGTAACAGGGTTAATCAGCCCCAGCATTTT	CASSNRVNQPQHF	NA	TRBV12-3/TRBV12-4	TRBJ1-5	few
TGTGCCAGCAGACCCCGAGGACAGGGGGCGGGCGTCAATGAGCAGTTCTTC	CASRPRGQGAGVNEQFF	TRBD1	TRBV28	TRBJ2-1	many
TGCGCCAGCAGCCCCATCGGAGGGCCTATCACCGGGGAGCTGTTTTTT	CASSPIGGPITGELFF	NA	TRBV4-1	TRBJ2-2	few
TGTGCCAGCAGTTACCGCAGGGTCAATGGCTACACCTTC	CASSYRRVNGYTF	NA	TRBV6-5	TRBJ1-2	NA
TGTGCCTGGGGGGCGGGGATAGATACGCAGTATTTT	CAWGAGIDTQYF	NA	TRBV30	TRBJ2-3	NA
TGTGCCATCCGAAGCGGCGACGGGTACGAGCAGTACTTC	CAIRSGDGYEQYF	NA	TRBV10-3	TRBJ2-7	NA
TGTGCCAGCAGCTTCCGGGACAGGGTGACGCAGTATTTT	CASSFRDRVTQYF	TRBD1	TRBV7-9	TRBJ2-3	few
TGTGCCAGCAGTTTAGAGGGGATTGAGCAGTTCTTC	CASSLEGIEQFF	NA	TRBV12-3/TRBV12-4	TRBJ2-1	many
TGTGCCTGGAGTGTACCGAGTGGGCCTGGGATCTTT	CAWSVPSGPGIF	NA	TRBV30	TRBJ1-1	NA
TGCAGTGCTAGGCCCCGGACTAGTGTTGATGAGCAGTTCTTC	CSARPRTSVDEQFF	TRBD2	TRBV20-1	TRBJ2-1	few
TGTGCCAGCAGCTGGGCGGGCCGTGTAAATACGCAGTATTTT	CASSWAGRVNTQYF	NA	TRBV7-2	TRBJ2-3	few
TGTGCCACCCGTCGGGGAGCCACTGAAGCTTTCTTT	CATRRGATEAFF	NA	TRBV6-5	TRBJ1-1	few
TGTGCCACCAGTGATTCCAGCTTAGCCAAAAACATTCAGTACTTC	CATSDSSLAKNIQYF	NA	TRBV24-1	TRBJ2-4	many
TGTGCCACCTCCCCCACTGCCAATGAGCAGTTCTTC	CATSPTANEQFF	NA	TRBV10-3	TRBJ2-1	many
TGCAGCGTTTTAGGGGCGAACACTGAAGCTTTCTTT	CSVLGANTEAFF	NA	TRBV29-1	TRBJ1-1	many
TGTGCCACCCGGAAGGGGCCCGGAAACACCGGGGAGCTGTTTTTT	CATRKGPGNTGELFF	NA	TRBV15	TRBJ2-2	few
TGTGCCAGCTCACCGGGACACAACGGGGGCACAGATACGCAGTATTTT	CASSPGHNGGTDTQYF	NA	TRBV18	TRBJ2-3	NA
TGTGCCAGCAGCCCAACGGCGGACACCATATATTTT	CASSPTADTIYF	NA	TRBV7-2	TRBJ1-3	few